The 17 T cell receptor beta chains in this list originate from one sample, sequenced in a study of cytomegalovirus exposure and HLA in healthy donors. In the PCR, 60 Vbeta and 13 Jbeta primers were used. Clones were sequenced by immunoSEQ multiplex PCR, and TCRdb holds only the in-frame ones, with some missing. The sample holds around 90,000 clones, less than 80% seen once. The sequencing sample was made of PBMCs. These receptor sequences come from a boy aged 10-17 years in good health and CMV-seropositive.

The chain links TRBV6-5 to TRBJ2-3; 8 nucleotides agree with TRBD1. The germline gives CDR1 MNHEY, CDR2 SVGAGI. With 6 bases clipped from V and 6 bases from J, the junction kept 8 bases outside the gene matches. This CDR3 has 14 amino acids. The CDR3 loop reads CASRMTGAGDTQYF. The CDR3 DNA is TGTGCCAGCAGGATGACAGGGGCCGGGGATACGCAGTATTTT.

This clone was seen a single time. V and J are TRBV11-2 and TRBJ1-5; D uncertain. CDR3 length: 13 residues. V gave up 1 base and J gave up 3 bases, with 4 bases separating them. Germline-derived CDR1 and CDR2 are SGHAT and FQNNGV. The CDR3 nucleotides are TGTGCCAGCAGCTTAGCCAACAATCAGCCCCAGCATTTT. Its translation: CASSLANNQPQHF.

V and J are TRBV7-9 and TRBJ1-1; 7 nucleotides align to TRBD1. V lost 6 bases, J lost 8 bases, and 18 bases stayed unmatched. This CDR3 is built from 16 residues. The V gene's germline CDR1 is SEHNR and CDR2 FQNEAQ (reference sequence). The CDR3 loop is CASRSNRGPLKQEAFF. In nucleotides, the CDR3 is TGTGCCAGCAGGAGCAACAGGGGACCCTTAAAGCAAGAAGCTTTCTTT.

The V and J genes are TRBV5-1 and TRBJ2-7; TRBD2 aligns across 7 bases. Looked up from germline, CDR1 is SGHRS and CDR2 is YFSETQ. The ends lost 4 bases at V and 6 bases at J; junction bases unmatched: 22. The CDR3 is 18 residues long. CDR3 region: CASSPPGGRDSGFGEQYF. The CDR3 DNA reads TGCGCCAGCAGCCCCCCGGGGGGACGGGACTCCGGGTTTGGCGAGCAGTACTTC.

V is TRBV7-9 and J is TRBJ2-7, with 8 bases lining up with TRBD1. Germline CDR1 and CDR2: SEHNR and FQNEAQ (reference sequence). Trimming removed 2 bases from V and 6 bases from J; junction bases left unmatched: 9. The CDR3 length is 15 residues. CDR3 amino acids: CASSLPGGASGEQYF. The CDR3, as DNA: TGTGCCAGCAGCTTACCAGGGGGCGCTTCGGGCGAGCAGTACTTC.

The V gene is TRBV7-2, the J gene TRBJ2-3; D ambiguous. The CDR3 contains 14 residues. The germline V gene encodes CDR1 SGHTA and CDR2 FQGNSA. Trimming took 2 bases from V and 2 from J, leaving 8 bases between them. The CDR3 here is CASSLRRNTDTQYF. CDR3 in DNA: TGTGCCAGCAGCTTACGGCGGAACACAGATACGCAGTATTTT.

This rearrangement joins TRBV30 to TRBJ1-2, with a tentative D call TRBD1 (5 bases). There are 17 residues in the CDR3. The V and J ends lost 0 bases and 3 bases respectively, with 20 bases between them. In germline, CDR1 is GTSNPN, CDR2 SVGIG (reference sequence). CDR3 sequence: CAWSVRLTGPLDYGYTF. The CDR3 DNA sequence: TGTGCCTGGAGTGTCAGGTTAACAGGACCGCTAGACTATGGCTACACCTTC.

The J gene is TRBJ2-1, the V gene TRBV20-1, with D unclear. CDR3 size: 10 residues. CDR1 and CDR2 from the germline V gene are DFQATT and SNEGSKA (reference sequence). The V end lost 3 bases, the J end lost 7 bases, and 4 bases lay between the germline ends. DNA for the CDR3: TGCAGTGCTAGGGAGAATGAGCAGTTCTTC. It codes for CSARENEQFF.

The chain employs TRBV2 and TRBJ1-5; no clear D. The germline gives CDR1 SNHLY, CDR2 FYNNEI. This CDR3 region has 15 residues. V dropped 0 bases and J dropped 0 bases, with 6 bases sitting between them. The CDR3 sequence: CASSEALLSNQPQHF. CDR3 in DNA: TGTGCCAGCAGTGAAGCGCTACTTAGCAATCAGCCCCAGCATTTT.

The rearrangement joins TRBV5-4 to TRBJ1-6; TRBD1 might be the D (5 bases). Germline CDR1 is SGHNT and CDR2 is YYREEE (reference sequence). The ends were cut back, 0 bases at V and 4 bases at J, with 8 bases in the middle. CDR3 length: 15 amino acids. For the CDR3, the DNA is TGTGCCAGCAGCTTGGAATCAGGGTATAATTCACCCCTCCACTTT. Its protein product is CASSLESGYNSPLHF.

The CDR3 nucleotides read TGTGCCAGCTCACCCAACGGGGGGATGAGCTCCTACGAGCAGTACTTC. Encoded protein: CASSPNGGMSSYEQYF. The V gene is TRBV18, the J gene TRBJ2-7, with 7 bases matching TRBD2. V gave up 3 bases and J gave up 0 bases; unmatched junction bases: 8. Looked up from germline, CDR1 is KGHSH and CDR2 is LQKENI. CDR3 length: 16 residues.

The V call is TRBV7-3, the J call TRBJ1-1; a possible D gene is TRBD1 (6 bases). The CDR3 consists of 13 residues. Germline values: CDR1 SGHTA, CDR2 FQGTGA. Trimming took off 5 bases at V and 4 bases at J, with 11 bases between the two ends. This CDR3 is CASSARGGTEAFF. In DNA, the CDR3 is TGTGCCAGCAGCGCAAGGGGGGGCACTGAAGCTTTCTTT.

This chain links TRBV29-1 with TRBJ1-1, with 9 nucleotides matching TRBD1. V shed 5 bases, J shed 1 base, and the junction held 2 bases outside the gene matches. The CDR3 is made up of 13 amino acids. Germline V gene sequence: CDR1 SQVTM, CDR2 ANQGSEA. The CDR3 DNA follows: TGCAGCGTTAACAGGGGGCAGAACACTGAAGCTTTCTTT. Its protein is CSVNRGQNTEAFF.

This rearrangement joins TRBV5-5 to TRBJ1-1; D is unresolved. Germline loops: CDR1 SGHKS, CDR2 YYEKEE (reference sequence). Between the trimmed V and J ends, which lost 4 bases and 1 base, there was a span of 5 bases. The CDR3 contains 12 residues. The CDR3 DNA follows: TGTGCCAGCAGCATCAAGAACACTGAAGCTTTCTTT. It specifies CASSIKNTEAFF.

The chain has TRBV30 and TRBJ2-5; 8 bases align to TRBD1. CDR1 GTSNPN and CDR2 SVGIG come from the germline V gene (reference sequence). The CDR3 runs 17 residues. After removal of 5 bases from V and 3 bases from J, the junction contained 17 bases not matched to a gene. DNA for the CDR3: TGTGCCTGGGGAAGTTTCGGGACAGGAGGTATCAAAGAGACCCAGTACTTC. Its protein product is CAWGSFGTGGIKETQYF.

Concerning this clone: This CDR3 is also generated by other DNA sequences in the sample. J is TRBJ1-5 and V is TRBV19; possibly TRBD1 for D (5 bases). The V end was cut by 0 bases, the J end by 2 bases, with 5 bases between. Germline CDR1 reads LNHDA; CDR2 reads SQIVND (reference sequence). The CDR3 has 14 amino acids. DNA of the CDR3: TGTGCCAGTAGTATAGACAGGGGCAATCAGCCCCAGCATTTT. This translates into CASSIDRGNQPQHF.

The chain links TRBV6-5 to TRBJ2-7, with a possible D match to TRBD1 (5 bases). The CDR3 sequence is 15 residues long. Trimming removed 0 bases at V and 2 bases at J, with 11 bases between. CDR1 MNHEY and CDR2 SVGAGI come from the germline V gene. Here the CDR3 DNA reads TGTGCCAGCAGTTACTCGAAGCAGGGCGCCTACGAGCAGTACTTC. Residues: CASSYSKQGAYEQYF.